This T cell receptor beta chain was observed in a study of blood T cells in healthy people across ages. Regarding the study as a whole: In long-lived donors, naive CD4+ cell counts and diversity exceeded those of aged donors.

This clonotype was seen repeatedly, ten times or more. Its antigen is as yet unknown. It was with a sample-barcoded 5' primer and a J-beta primer mix that a second PCR of about 7 to 12 cycles was run. TCRdb reprocessed the 5' RACE reads with MiXCR, giving one entry per CDR3 protein. The sample lists 600,000 or so distinct CDR3 sequences; about 30% were seen once. Per sample, a minimum of 6 million PBMCs were isolated. The junction had 5 bases not matched to a gene; V was cut back by 1 base and J by 4 bases. The CDR3 covers 16 residues. Per the germline V gene, CDR1 is MGHRA and CDR2 is YSYEKL. The TCR was taken from a woman aged 80 or over in good health. This chain links TRBV4-1 with TRBJ2-3; 10 bases are a match to TRBD1. The sample taken for sequencing was blood. The CDR3 sequence is CASSQGTGGGSDTQYF. The CDR3 nucleotides are TGCGCCAGCAGCCAAGGGACAGGGGGAGGGTCAGATACGCAGTATTTT.